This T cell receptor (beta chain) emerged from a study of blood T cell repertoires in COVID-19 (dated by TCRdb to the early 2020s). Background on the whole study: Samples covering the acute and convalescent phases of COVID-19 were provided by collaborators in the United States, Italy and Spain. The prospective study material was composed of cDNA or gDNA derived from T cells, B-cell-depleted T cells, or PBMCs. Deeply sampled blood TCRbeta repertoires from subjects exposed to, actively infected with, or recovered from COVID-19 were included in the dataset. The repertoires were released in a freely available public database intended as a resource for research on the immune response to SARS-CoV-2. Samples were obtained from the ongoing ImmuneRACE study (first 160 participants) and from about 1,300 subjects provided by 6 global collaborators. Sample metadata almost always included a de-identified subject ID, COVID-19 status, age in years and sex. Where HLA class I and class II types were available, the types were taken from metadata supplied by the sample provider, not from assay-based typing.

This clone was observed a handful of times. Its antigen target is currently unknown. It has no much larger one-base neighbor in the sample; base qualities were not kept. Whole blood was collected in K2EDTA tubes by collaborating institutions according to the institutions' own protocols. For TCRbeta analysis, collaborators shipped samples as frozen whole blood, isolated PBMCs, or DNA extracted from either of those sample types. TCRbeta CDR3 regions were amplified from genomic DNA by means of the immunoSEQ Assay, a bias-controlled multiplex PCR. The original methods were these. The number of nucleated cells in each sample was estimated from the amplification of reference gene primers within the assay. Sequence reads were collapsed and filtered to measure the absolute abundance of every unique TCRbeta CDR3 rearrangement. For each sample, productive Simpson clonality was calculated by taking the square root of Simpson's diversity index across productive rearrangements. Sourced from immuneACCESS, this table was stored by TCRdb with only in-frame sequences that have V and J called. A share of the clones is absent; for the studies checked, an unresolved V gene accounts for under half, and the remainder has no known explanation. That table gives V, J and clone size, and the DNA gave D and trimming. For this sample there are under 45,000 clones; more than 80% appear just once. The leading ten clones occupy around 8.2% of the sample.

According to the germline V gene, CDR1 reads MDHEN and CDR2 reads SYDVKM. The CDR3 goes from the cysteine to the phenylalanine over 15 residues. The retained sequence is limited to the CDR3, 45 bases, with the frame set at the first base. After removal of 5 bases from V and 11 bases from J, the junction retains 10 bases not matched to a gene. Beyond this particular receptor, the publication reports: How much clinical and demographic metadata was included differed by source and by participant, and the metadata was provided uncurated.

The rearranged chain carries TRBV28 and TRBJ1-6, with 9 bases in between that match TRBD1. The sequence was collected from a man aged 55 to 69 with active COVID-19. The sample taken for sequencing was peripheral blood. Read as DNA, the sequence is TGTGCCAGCAGTCAGGGGGACAGGGATAGTCCACCCCTCCACTTT. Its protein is CASSQGDRDSPPLHF. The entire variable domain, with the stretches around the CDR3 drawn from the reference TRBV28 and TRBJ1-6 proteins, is DVKVTQSSRYLVKRTGEKVFLECVQDMDHENMFWYRQDPGLGLRLIYFSYDVKMKEKGDIPEGYSVSREKKERFSLILESASTNQTSMYLCASSQGDRDSPPLHFGNGTRLTVT.